This T cell receptor beta chain was found in a study of cytomegalovirus exposure and HLA in healthy donors. Study-wide results and limits: Later findings reportedly placed an Asian-associated ancestry cluster below the roughly 700-donor mean for N-insertions.

Researchers ran the PCR with 60 Vbeta and 13 Jbeta primers. TCRdb's table, derived via immunoSEQ multiplex PCR, lists solely in-frame clones and lacks some. The table includes about 180,000 clones, roughly 80% detected once. Points on this clone: What it binds is not known.

The CDR3 is 14 amino acids. Looked up from germline, CDR1 is MDHEN and CDR2 is SYDVKM. Trimming removed 5 bases at V and 8 bases at J, with 18 bases between. This sequence joins TRBV28 and TRBJ1-2; D gene unclear. Specimen: PBMCs. This TCR came from a man aged 35 to 55 in good health and CMV-seronegative. The CDR3 loop reads CASSPGLIRGGYTF. The CDR3 DNA follows: TGTGCCAGCAGTCCCGGACTTATCAGAGGGGGCTACACCTTC.